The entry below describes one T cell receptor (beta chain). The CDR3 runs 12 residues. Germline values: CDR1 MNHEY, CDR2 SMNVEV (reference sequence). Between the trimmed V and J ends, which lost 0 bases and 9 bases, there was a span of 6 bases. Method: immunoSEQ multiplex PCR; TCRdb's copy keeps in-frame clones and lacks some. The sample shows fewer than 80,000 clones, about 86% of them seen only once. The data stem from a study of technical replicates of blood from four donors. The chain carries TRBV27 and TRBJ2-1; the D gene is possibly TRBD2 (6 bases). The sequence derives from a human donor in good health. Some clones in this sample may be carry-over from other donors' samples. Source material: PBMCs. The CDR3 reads CASSLSGGEQFF. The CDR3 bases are TGTGCCAGCAGTTTATCGGGGGGTGAGCAGTTCTTC.